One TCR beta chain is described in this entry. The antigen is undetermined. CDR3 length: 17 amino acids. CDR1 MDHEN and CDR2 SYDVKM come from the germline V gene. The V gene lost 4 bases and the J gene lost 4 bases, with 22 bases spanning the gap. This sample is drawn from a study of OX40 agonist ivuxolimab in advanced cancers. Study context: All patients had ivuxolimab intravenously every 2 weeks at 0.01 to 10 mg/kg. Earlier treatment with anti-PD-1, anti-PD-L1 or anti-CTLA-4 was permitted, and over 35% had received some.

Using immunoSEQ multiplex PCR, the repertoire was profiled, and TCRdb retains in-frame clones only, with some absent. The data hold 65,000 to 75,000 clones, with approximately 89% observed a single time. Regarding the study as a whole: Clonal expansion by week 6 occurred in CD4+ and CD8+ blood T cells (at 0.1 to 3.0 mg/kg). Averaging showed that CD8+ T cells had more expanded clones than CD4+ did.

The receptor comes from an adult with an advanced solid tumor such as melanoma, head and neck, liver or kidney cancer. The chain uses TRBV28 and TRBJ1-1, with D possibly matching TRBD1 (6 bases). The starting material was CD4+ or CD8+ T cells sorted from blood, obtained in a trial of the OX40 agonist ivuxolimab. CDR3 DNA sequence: TGTGCCAGCAGTTCAGGAGGGGGGCGGGCGTGGGTCACTGAAGCTTTCTTT. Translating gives CASSSGGGRAWVTEAFF.